This T cell receptor (beta chain) was observed in a study of blood T cells in healthy people across ages (dated by TCRdb to 2015 to 2017). With respect to the entire study: In model experiments, template switching captured about one uniquely barcoded TCR beta cDNA molecule for every two T cells. Two additional independent replicas of 1 million unique cDNA reads from the same blood draw were analyzed for two donors (one aged 18 to 30 and one aged 80 or older). The donors were split into four age groups: young (average about 15 years), middle-aged (over 35), aged (roughly 68) and long-lived (about 74). To track age-related changes in TCR beta repertoire diversity, the study relied on deep sequencing normalized with unique cDNA molecular identifiers. To avoid experimental bias, donors of different ages were distributed randomly across sequencing lanes. What the research found in general, with its limitations: Because profiling used bulk unsorted PBMCs, naive and antigen-experienced compartments could not be compared conclusively. Because the CMV infection status of the donors was unknown, age-related changes in expanded clonotypes may potentially have been confounded. The long-lived group showed more naive CD4+ T cells, fewer expanded clones and increased TCR diversity than the aged group, suggesting age selection. Total diversity estimates from one million sequenced T cells were considered lower bounds and underestimates. As age increased, observed TCR beta diversity per million T cells dropped in a roughly linear way, and a significant reduction was already evident by age 40. Observed TCR beta diversity correlated strongly with the percentage of naive T cells measured by flow cytometry.

The library was generated by 5' RACE. Sequencing took place on an Illumina HiSeq 2500. A second roughly 6 to 12 cycle PCR used a sample-barcoded 5' primer and a J-beta primer mix. Each TCR beta cDNA molecule received a unique molecular identifier from a template-switch 5' adaptor carrying 12 random nucleotides. At least 2.5 million CDR3-containing paired-end reads were obtained from each sample. All of the RNA was converted into first-strand cDNA using the Mint cDNA synthesis kit, with a TRBC-specific oligonucleotide serving as the primer. Following uracil-DNA glycosylase treatment, all cDNA underwent a first 18-cycle PCR with the universal primers M1SS and BC2_uni_R. In the authors' own workflow: For normalization, 1 million high-quality reads, each with a distinct molecular identifier, were randomly selected from each sample. Instead of being binned into consensus sequences, reads that shared molecular identifiers were thrown out. MiTCR, with a Q25 quality threshold and the strictest error-elimination algorithm, was used for CDR3 identification, clonotype clustering and error correction. A nonparametric unseen species model using Euler transformation provided a lower-bound estimate of total TCR beta diversity. TCRdb reworked the public reads: Q25 trimming with fastp, MiXCR clone assembly, productive beta chains retained. Each entry is one CDR3 protein sequence, shown with its most common DNA and genes. It is TCRdb's table, rather than the study itself, that gives the V and J calls and clone size. Within this sample are 450,000 to 700,000 distinct CDR3 sequences, with approximately 25% of them counted one time only. The ten largest clones represent roughly 20% of the sample.

This clonotype was observed a handful of times. Its antigen is not yet known. Qualities for individual bases were not recorded, and no much larger clone is one base off. Donors were 39 systemically healthy Caucasian individuals from Russia aged roughly 6 to 90 years. Each donor gave ten milliliters of peripheral blood, collected into EDTA-treated Vacutainer tubes. Ficoll-Paque density-gradient centrifugation was used to isolate PBMCs, with at least 7 million per sample. Total RNA, at least 6 micrograms per sample, was extracted from PBMCs with Trizol reagent. For every donor, an aliquot of PBMCs went through flow cytometry to measure the percentages of naive CD45RAhigh/CD27high T cells. The sequenced material came from blood. The sequence was collected from a woman in her 70s in good health.

This receptor has the CDR3 CASTRTGDYGYTF. The bases are TGTGCCAGCACCCGGACAGGGGACTATGGCTACACCTTC. The sequence links TRBV6-5 to TRBJ1-2; TRBD1 agrees with 9 junctional bases. Germline trimming amounts to 7 bases on V and 3 bases on J, with 3 as the count of junction bases outside the gene matches. The CDR3 starts with the cysteine, ends with the phenylalanine, and has 13 residues. Kept here is only the CDR3 DNA, which spans 39 bases and is read in frame from base 1. The germline V gene yields MNHEY for CDR1 and SVGAGI for CDR2.